Listed below are T cell receptor beta chains from one sample, sequenced in a study of CD8+ T cells in alopecia areata. Profiled with immunoSEQ multiplex PCR; TCRdb holds only in-frame clones, not every one. The sample comprises some 110,000 clones, roughly two thirds of which are singletons, and around 3% rests with the top ten. Sequenced sample: CD4+ T cells sorted from blood. Source of these receptors: a human donor in good health. CDR3s include the opening cysteine and the closing phenylalanine or tryptophan. The D gene is left open where the match is weak. The size of a clone is reported for some rows only, either as once, few or many, or as a class for expanded clones.

clone size | D gene | J gene | V gene | CDR3 protein | CDR3 DNA
. | . | TRBJ1-5 | TRBV28 | CASSLPVYSNQPQHF | TGTGCCAGCAGTTTGCCTGTCTATAGCAATCAGCCCCAGCATTTT
. | TRBD2 | TRBJ2-5 | TRBV6-5 | CASSSRRGGVETQYF | TGTGCCAGCAGTAGCCGACGGGGGGGCGTGGAGACCCAGTACTTC
once | TRBD1 | TRBJ1-6 | TRBV11-2 | CASSFGQGGSPLHF | TGTGCCAGCAGCTTTGGACAGGGAGGTTCACCCCTCCACTTT
few | TRBD1 | TRBJ1-2 | TRBV29-1 | CSAVVPGTGYGYTF | TGCAGCGCGGTTGTCCCCGGGACAGGCTATGGCTACACCTTC
. | TRBD1 | TRBJ2-3 | TRBV11-2 | CASSRDRAADTQYF | TGTGCCAGCAGCCGGGACAGGGCGGCAGATACGCAGTATTTT
. | . | TRBJ1-2 | TRBV4-1 | CASSRQGGYTF | TGCGCCAGCAGCCGCCAAGGGGGCTACACCTTC
. | TRBD2 | TRBJ2-3 | TRBV2 | CASSAAGGSTDTQYF | TGTGCCAGCAGTGCGGCGGGGGGCAGCACAGATACGCAGTATTTT
. | . | TRBJ1-1 | TRBV5-1 | CASSLTGNTEAFF | TGCGCCAGCAGCTTGACAGGGAACACTGAAGCTTTCTTT
. | . | TRBJ1-2 | TRBV29-1 | CSVGGPGPFYGYTF | TGCAGCGTAGGTGGGCCAGGGCCTTTCTATGGCTACACCTTC
. | . | TRBJ2-3 | TRBV2 | CASRTAETDTQYF | TGTGCCAGCAGGACAGCGGAGACAGATACGCAGTATTTT
. | . | TRBJ1-2 | TRBV6-5 | CASSEGSLGIYGYTF | TGTGCCAGCAGCGAGGGTTCCCTGGGCATCTATGGCTACACCTTC
. | . | TRBJ2-7 | TRBV29-1 | CSVGRGTSYEQYF | TGCAGCGTTGGGAGGGGGACCTCCTACGAGCAGTACTTC
. | . | TRBJ2-3 | TRBV7-7 | CASSFSGADTQYF | TGTGCCAGCAGCTTTTCTGGGGCAGATACGCAGTATTTT
few | . | TRBJ2-3 | TRBV2 | CASTDLSGDTQYF | TGTGCCAGCACCGACTTATCAGGGGATACGCAGTATTTT
. | . | TRBJ1-3 | TRBV29-1 | CSVEKQGQGNTIYF | TGCAGCGTTGAAAAGCAGGGCCAAGGAAACACCATATATTTT
. | . | TRBJ2-3 | TRBV27 | CASRPFAVAPGTDTQYF | TGTGCCAGCAGACCCTTTGCCGTGGCTCCGGGGACAGATACGCAGTATTTT
once | TRBD1 | TRBJ1-4 | TRBV15 | CATRKGTGYEKLFF | TGTGCCACCCGAAAAGGGACAGGATACGAAAAACTGTTTTTT
few | . | TRBJ2-7 | TRBV7-2 | CASSSTVSPYEQYF | TGTGCCAGCAGCTCGACAGTTTCGCCCTACGAGCAGTACTTC
. | . | TRBJ1-5 | TRBV23-1 | CARHKGRTVLDGPNQPQHF | TGCGCCAGGCATAAAGGGCGGACAGTCCTGGATGGGCCCAATCAGCCCCAGCATTTT
. | . | TRBJ1-1 | TRBV6-1 | CASSVTQLNTEAFF | TGTGCCAGCAGTGTGACCCAATTGAACACTGAAGCTTTCTTT
. | TRBD1 | TRBJ1-2 | TRBV19 | CASGDRGYGYTF | TGTGCCAGTGGGGACAGGGGCTATGGCTACACCTTC
. | . | TRBJ1-5 | TRBV5-6 | CASSSSRGGNQPQHF | TGTGCCAGCAGCTCGAGCAGGGGAGGCAATCAGCCCCAGCATTTT
. | TRBD1 | TRBJ1-5 | TRBV6-6 | CASSYSGQVNQPQHF | TGTGCCAGCAGTTACTCTGGACAGGTCAATCAGCCCCAGCATTTT
. | . | TRBJ2-5 | TRBV29-1 | CSVEGETQYF | TGCAGCGTTGAAGGAGAGACCCAGTACTTC
. | . | TRBJ1-1 | TRBV29-1 | CSALIGAEAFF | TGCAGCGCCCTAATCGGCGCTGAAGCTTTCTTT
few | . | TRBJ2-3 | TRBV5-1 | CASSLFTDTQYF | TGCGCCAGCAGCTTATTCACAGATACGCAGTATTTT
. | TRBD1 | TRBJ1-6 | TRBV25-1 | CASTWTGGLGSPLHF | TGTGCCAGCACCTGGACAGGGGGTTTGGGTTCACCCCTCCACTTT
. | TRBD1 | TRBJ2-3 | TRBV29-1 | CSVEDRYRGADTQYF | TGCAGCGTTGAAGATAGATACAGGGGCGCAGATACGCAGTATTTT